The 14 T cell receptor beta chains in this list originate from one sample, sequenced in a study of blood T cell repertoires in COVID-19. Sequencing used immunoSEQ multiplex PCR; TCRdb keeps in-frame clones, though not all of them. This table has around 360,000 clones, about 89% appearing once. Sequenced: peripheral blood. These receptors were obtained from a woman in her twenties or thirties with COVID-19, enrolled during active disease.

The chain has TRBV7-8 and TRBJ1-6, with D hard to call. V was trimmed by 6 bases and J by 4 bases, leaving 10 bases between them. Germline assignment: CDR1 SGHVS and CDR2 FQNEAQ. The CDR3 runs to 14 residues. CDR3 loop: CASRGDMYNSPLHF. In DNA form, the CDR3 reads TGTGCCAGCAGGGGTGACATGTATAATTCACCCCTCCACTTT.

The rearrangement links TRBV19 to TRBJ2-7, with 8 bases fitting TRBD1. The J segment lost 2 bases and the V segment lost 4 bases, leaving 10 bases of the junction unmatched. The length of the CDR3 is 16 residues. Germline V gene data show CDR1 as LNHDA and CDR2 as SQIVND (reference sequence). CDR3: CASSTGMDRVTYEQYF. CDR3 DNA sequence: TGTGCCAGTAGTACGGGGATGGACAGGGTTACCTACGAGCAGTACTTC.

The chain links TRBV18 to TRBJ2-1, with D possibly being TRBD2 (7 bases). The CDR3 contains 15 residues. Looked up from germline, CDR1 is KGHSH and CDR2 is LQKENI. V was clipped by 6 bases and J by 2 bases, with 14 bases between them. CDR3 DNA sequence: TGTGCCAGCTCTCTGGGGGGGCCACCCTACAATGAGCAGTTCTTC. This sequence encodes CASSLGGPPYNEQFF.

The chain links TRBV3-1 (or the pseudogene TRBV3-2) to TRBJ2-1; D not resolved. CDR1 and CDR2 from the germline V gene are LGHDT and YNNKEL (reference sequence). With 3 bases removed from V and 5 bases from J, the gap between germline ends came to 20 bases. The CDR3 has 17 residues. CDR3 residues: CASSHGHPFHSDNEQFF. The CDR3 bases are TGTGCCAGCAGCCACGGTCATCCCTTCCATTCCGACAATGAGCAGTTCTTC.

V usage is TRBV7-3 and J usage is TRBJ2-2; D is uncertain. CDR1 and CDR2 from the germline V gene are SGHTA and FQGTGA. V dropped 5 bases and J dropped 2 bases, with 9 bases sitting between them. The CDR3 consists of 14 residues. CDR3 coding DNA: TGTGCCAGCAGCGTTACTACTAACACCGGGGAGCTGTTTTTT. Its translation: CASSVTTNTGELFF.

On this clone: In the same sample, other DNA sequences code for this CDR3. V gene TRBV7-3 combines with J gene TRBJ2-2, with TRBD2 identical over 13 bases. The CDR3 has 15 residues. Germline lookup yields CDR1 SGHTA and CDR2 FQGTGA. With 5 bases clipped from V and 6 bases from J, the junction kept 3 bases outside the gene matches. DNA for the CDR3: TGTGCCAGCAGCCCCGGACTAGCGGGAGCCGGGGAGCTGTTTTTT. Protein: CASSPGLAGAGELFF.

The rearrangement links TRBV13 to TRBJ2-3; a possible D gene is TRBD2 (6 bases). V was pared by 6 bases and J by 2 bases, with 18 bases between. Germline CDR1 reads PRHDT; CDR2 reads FYEKMQ (reference sequence). The CDR3 covers 16 residues. The CDR3 loop is CASSLRELRNTDTQYF. The CDR3 DNA sequence: TGTGCCAGCAGTCTGCGGGAATTGAGAAACACAGATACGCAGTATTTT.

This chain uses TRBV19 with TRBJ2-1, with 12 bases lining up with TRBD2. V trimming: 10 bases; J trimming: 3 bases; junction bases outside the gene matches: 4. Germline assignment: CDR1 LNHDA and CDR2 SQIVND (reference sequence). The CDR3 contains 14 residues. The CDR3 coding sequence is TGTGCCACTAAACTAGCGGGAGGCTACAATGAGCAGTTCTTC. Its protein product is CATKLAGGYNEQFF.

The chain combines TRBV19 with TRBJ2-1, with 11 nucleotides matching TRBD1. This CDR3 spans 17 amino acids. V was clipped by 1 base and J by 3 bases; unmatched bases: 5. Looked up from germline, CDR1 is LNHDA and CDR2 is SQIVND (reference sequence). The CDR3 DNA follows: TGTGCCAGTAGTATAGCCAGAGGGACAGGGGGCTACAATGAGCAGTTCTTC. Its protein product is CASSIARGTGGYNEQFF.

Regarding this clone: A read error is possible here, since a much larger clone lies one base away. This sequence joins TRBV25-1 and TRBJ2-1; TRBD1 might be the D (5 bases). This CDR3 has 11 amino acids. Trimming pared 6 bases from V and 5 bases from J, leaving 5 bases between. CDR1 and CDR2 (germline): MGHDK, SYGVNS. Here the CDR3 reads CASRQDNEQFF. CDR3 DNA: TGTGCCAGCAGACAGGACAATGAGCAGTTCTTC.

The chain carries TRBV6-5 and TRBJ2-3; TRBD2 matches 13 bases. V shed 4 bases, J shed 3 bases, and the junction held 4 bases outside the gene matches. The CDR3 loop spans 16 amino acids. In germline, CDR1 is MNHEY, CDR2 SVGAGI. As DNA, the CDR3 is TGTGCCAGCAGTTTCACTAGCGGGAGGGTTACAGATACGCAGTATTTT. Protein sequence: CASSFTSGRVTDTQYF.

The V call is TRBV19, the J call TRBJ1-4; 8 nucleotides match TRBD1. Germline V lookup: CDR1 LNHDA, CDR2 SQIVND (reference sequence). The length of the CDR3 is 15 residues. V lost 6 bases to trimming and J lost 8 bases; unmatched junction nucleotides: 11. CDR3 sequence: CASSKIGTGREKLFF. The CDR3 DNA is TGTGCCAGTAGCAAAATCGGGACAGGTCGGGAAAAACTGTTTTTT.

A remark on this clone: At the DNA level, this CDR3 is encoded by other sequences in the same sample as well. The chain combines TRBV12-3 or TRBV12-4 with TRBJ1-3; D ambiguous. V lost 9 bases and J lost 1, with 10 bases in between. The CDR3 is 13 residues long. CDR3 region: CASGAFSGNTIYF. The CDR3 coding sequence is TGTGCCAGTGGAGCGTTTTCTGGAAACACCATATATTTT.

The chain is built from TRBV30 and TRBJ2-3; the match to TRBD2 covers 8 bases. V shed 2 bases, J shed 6 bases, and the junction held 7 bases outside the gene matches. CDR1 and CDR2 (germline): GTSNPN, SVGIG (reference sequence). There are 14 residues in the CDR3. The CDR3 sequence is CAWSRAGERDTQYF. The DNA for the CDR3 is TGTGCCTGGAGTCGAGCGGGAGAGAGGGATACGCAGTATTTT.